These T cell receptor beta chains were read from a single sample in a study of blood T cells in healthy people across ages. TCRdb reanalysed the 5' RACE reads using MiXCR and keeps one entry per CDR3 protein. The sample holds just over 800,000 distinct CDR3 sequences; around 62% are singletons and the top ten take around 30%. The sequencing input was blood. These receptors were collected from a man aged 25 to 40 in good health. The CDR3 runs from the conserved cysteine through the conserved F or W. The order of the fields is D gene, J gene, clone size, V gene, CDR3 protein, CDR3 DNA. The D gene is left open where the match is weak. Clone size is not always given. Where it is, it says once, few, many or a class for expanded clones.

D: .; J: TRBJ2-6; size: .; V: TRBV27; CDR3: CASSLLAYSGANVLTF; DNA: TGTGCCAGCAGTTTATTAGCGTACTCTGGGGCCAACGTCCTGACTTTC
D: .; J: TRBJ2-5; size: .; V: TRBV7-2; CDR3: CASSRGSETQYF; DNA: TGTGCCAGCAGCCGCGGCTCTGAGACCCAGTACTTC
D: .; J: TRBJ2-5; size: .; V: TRBV7-9; CDR3: CASSAPGTRQETQYF; DNA: TGTGCCAGCAGCGCCCCCGGGACAAGACAAGAGACCCAGTACTTC
D: .; J: TRBJ2-3; size: .; V: TRBV7-3; CDR3: CASSPARASVSDTQYF; DNA: TGTGCCAGCAGCCCCGCCAGGGCGTCAGTATCAGATACGCAGTATTTT
D: .; J: TRBJ1-2; size: .; V: TRBV5-1; CDR3: CASSLGQAGYTF; DNA: TGCGCCAGCAGCTTGGGACAGGCTGGCTACACCTTC
D: .; J: TRBJ1-1; size: .; V: TRBV6-5; CDR3: CASSYSWGSNTEAFF; DNA: TGTGCCAGCAGTTACTCATGGGGCTCGAACACTGAAGCTTTCTTT
D: .; J: TRBJ1-2; size: .; V: TRBV28; CDR3: CASSLARGGGYTF; DNA: TGTGCCAGCAGTTTAGCCCGGGGGGGAGGCTACACCTTC
D: .; J: TRBJ2-4; size: .; V: TRBV29-1; CDR3: CSVDPHWEQYF; DNA: TGCAGCGTTGATCCTCACTGGGAGCAGTACTTC
D: TRBD1; J: TRBJ1-5; size: .; V: TRBV28; CDR3: CATHGQVNQPQHF; DNA: TGTGCCACACACGGACAGGTCAATCAGCCCCAGCATTTT
D: TRBD2; J: TRBJ2-1; size: .; V: TRBV6-6; CDR3: CASSYLAGNEQFF; DNA: TGTGCCAGCAGTTACCTAGCGGGGAATGAGCAGTTCTTC
D: TRBD1; J: TRBJ2-1; size: .; V: TRBV5-1; CDR3: CASSLNPQGNYNEQFF; DNA: TGCGCCAGCAGCCTCAACCCACAGGGGAACTACAATGAGCAGTTCTTC
D: .; J: TRBJ1-5; size: once; V: TRBV12-3/TRBV12-4; CDR3: CASSLYREGQPQHF; DNA: TGTGCCAGCAGTTTATATAGGGAGGGCCAGCCCCAGCATTTT
D: .; J: TRBJ1-2; size: .; V: TRBV20-1; CDR3: CSARDDQRLNGYTF; DNA: TGCAGTGCTAGAGATGATCAGCGGTTAAATGGCTACACCTTC
D: .; J: TRBJ2-3; size: few; V: TRBV20-1; CDR3: CSSPSPTANTQYF; DNA: TGCAGTTCTCCTAGTCCAACAGCGAATACGCAGTATTTT
D: .; J: TRBJ2-3; size: .; V: TRBV4-3; CDR3: CASSPKPPSTLTDTQYF; DNA: TGCGCCAGCAGCCCCAAGCCTCCTAGCACCCTCACAGATACGCAGTATTTT
D: .; J: TRBJ2-7; size: .; V: TRBV2; CDR3: CASTLVRSEQYF; DNA: TGTGCCAGCACCTTGGTTCGGAGCGAGCAGTACTTC
D: TRBD1; J: TRBJ2-5; size: few; V: TRBV27; CDR3: CASSLYDRVGETQYF; DNA: TGTGCCAGCAGTTTATACGACAGGGTCGGCGAGACCCAGTACTTC
D: TRBD2; J: TRBJ2-1; size: .; V: TRBV7-3; CDR3: CASSLPGGAKNNEQFF; DNA: TGTGCCAGCAGCTTACCCGGGGGGGCGAAGAACAATGAGCAGTTCTTC
D: .; J: TRBJ2-3; size: few; V: TRBV4-2; CDR3: CASGWGSSTDTQYF; DNA: TGTGCCAGCGGCTGGGGATCTAGCACAGATACGCAGTATTTT
D: .; J: TRBJ2-1; size: few; V: TRBV29-1; CDR3: CSVSGGVSYNEQFF; DNA: TGCAGCGTTTCAGGCGGGGTCTCCTACAATGAGCAGTTCTTC
D: TRBD1; J: TRBJ1-2; size: .; V: TRBV6-2/TRBV6-3; CDR3: CASSSAGQRIYGYTF; DNA: TGTGCCAGCAGTTCGGCGGGACAGCGAATCTATGGCTACACCTTC
D: TRBD2; J: TRBJ2-3; size: .; V: TRBV7-2; CDR3: CASSSAGGLSTQYF; DNA: TGTGCCAGCAGCTCAGCGGGGGGGCTGAGTACGCAGTATTTT
D: .; J: TRBJ2-5; size: few; V: TRBV27; CDR3: CASSWTPGETQYF; DNA: TGTGCCAGCAGTTGGACTCCCGGAGAGACCCAGTACTTC
D: .; J: TRBJ2-7; size: once; V: TRBV29-1; CDR3: CSVKSADSYEQYF; DNA: TGCAGCGTTAAATCAGCTGACTCCTACGAGCAGTACTTC
D: .; J: TRBJ2-1; size: .; V: TRBV7-8; CDR3: CASSLAVLGFDNEQFF; DNA: TGTGCCAGCAGCTTAGCCGTACTAGGATTCGACAATGAGCAGTTCTTC
D: TRBD1; J: TRBJ1-4; size: once; V: TRBV5-4; CDR3: CASSLSGTVTEKLFF; DNA: TGTGCCAGCAGCCTATCCGGGACAGTGACTGAAAAACTGTTTTTT
D: .; J: TRBJ2-3; size: .; V: TRBV29-1; CDR3: CSVESFAERADTQYF; DNA: TGCAGCGTTGAATCTTTTGCGGAACGGGCAGATACGCAGTATTTT
D: .; J: TRBJ2-7; size: .; V: TRBV29-1; CDR3: CSAGTDGYEQYF; DNA: TGCAGCGCCGGGACCGATGGGTACGAGCAGTACTTC
D: .; J: TRBJ2-7; size: .; V: TRBV11-3; CDR3: CASSSAYSYEQYF; DNA: TGTGCCAGCAGCTCCGCCTACTCCTACGAGCAGTACTTC
D: .; J: TRBJ1-5; size: .; V: TRBV2; CDR3: CASSERAGRLNQPQHF; DNA: TGTGCCAGCAGTGAAAGGGCAGGGCGATTAAATCAGCCCCAGCATTTT
D: .; J: TRBJ2-5; size: .; V: TRBV10-3; CDR3: CAISVVLQETQYF; DNA: TGTGCCATCAGTGTGGTCCTGCAGGAGACCCAGTACTTC
D: TRBD1; J: TRBJ1-4; size: .; V: TRBV12-3/TRBV12-4; CDR3: CASSKGQGSATNEKLFF; DNA: TGTGCCAGCAGTAAAGGACAGGGGTCGGCAACTAATGAAAAACTGTTTTTT
D: .; J: TRBJ2-1; size: .; V: TRBV29-1; CDR3: CSVVYISYNEQFF; DNA: TGCAGCGTTGTATACATCTCCTACAATGAGCAGTTCTTC
D: .; J: TRBJ1-6; size: few; V: TRBV5-1; CDR3: CASSYGDKNSPLHF; DNA: TGCGCCAGCAGCTACGGGGACAAAAATTCACCCCTCCACTTT
D: .; J: TRBJ2-5; size: .; V: TRBV30; CDR3: CAFSRAVQETQYF; DNA: TGTGCCTTTTCGAGAGCAGTCCAAGAGACCCAGTACTTC
D: TRBD1; J: TRBJ2-1; size: few; V: TRBV6-5; CDR3: CASVGPGQARNEQFF; DNA: TGTGCCAGCGTCGGCCCGGGACAGGCCCGCAATGAGCAGTTCTTC
D: TRBD2; J: TRBJ2-1; size: .; V: TRBV15; CDR3: CATSRRSPGGDNEQFF; DNA: TGTGCCACCAGCAGGAGGTCACCCGGGGGGGACAATGAGCAGTTCTTC
D: .; J: TRBJ2-1; size: .; V: TRBV20-1; CDR3: CSARDINTADSEQFF; DNA: TGCAGTGCTAGAGATATTAATACGGCGGACTCTGAGCAGTTCTTC
D: .; J: TRBJ2-4; size: few; V: TRBV7-8; CDR3: CASSPLLLIGENIQYF; DNA: TGTGCCAGCAGCCCCCTCCTACTTATAGGGGAAAACATTCAGTACTTC
D: TRBD1; J: TRBJ2-7; size: .; V: TRBV4-3; CDR3: CASSRIRTGEQYF; DNA: TGCGCCAGCAGCCGGATTCGGACAGGCGAGCAGTACTTC
D: TRBD1; J: TRBJ2-7; size: .; V: TRBV20-1; CDR3: CSARESGQGAYEQYF; DNA: TGCAGTGCTAGAGAATCAGGGCAGGGGGCGTACGAGCAGTACTTC
D: .; J: TRBJ1-6; size: .; V: TRBV4-3; CDR3: CASSQAGGSNSPLHF; DNA: TGCGCCAGCAGCCAAGCGGGAGGGTCTAATTCACCCCTCCACTTT
D: TRBD1; J: TRBJ2-3; size: once; V: TRBV28; CDR3: CASSRDSSDTQYF; DNA: TGTGCCAGCAGTAGGGACAGCTCAGATACGCAGTATTTT
D: .; J: TRBJ2-4; size: few; V: TRBV20-1; CDR3: CSARSAPFLYF; DNA: TGCAGTGCTCGAAGTGCTCCGTTCCTGTACTTC
D: .; J: TRBJ1-3; size: .; V: TRBV4-3; CDR3: CASSQERGSGNTIYF; DNA: TGCGCCAGCAGCCAAGAGAGAGGGTCTGGAAACACCATATATTTT
D: TRBD2; J: TRBJ2-1; size: few; V: TRBV4-2; CDR3: CASSQAWASGGAGNEQFF; DNA: TGTGCCAGCAGCCAAGCCTGGGCTAGCGGGGGGGCGGGGAATGAGCAGTTCTTC